The present T cell receptor (beta chain) was sequenced within a study of shared clonotypes between healthy human individuals. The CDR3 extends over 15 amino acids. CD8 cells classed as naive were CD45RO-negative and positively selected for CCR7, excluding terminally differentiated effector memory CD45RA+ cells. Assay: immunoSEQ multiplex PCR; the TCRdb copy retains only in-frame clones and omits some. The sample includes some 2.1 million clones, 93% of them seen just once. Sequencing was carried out using naive CD8+ T cells from PBMCs. The V gene is TRBV12-2, the J gene TRBJ2-7; TRBD1 reflects the table's D call only, with no check against the DNA. TRBV12-2 is given as a pseudogene. The sequence came from a man aged 18 to 35 in good health. Some clones in this sample may be carry-over from other donors' samples. CDR3 coding DNA: TGTGCAAGTCGCTTAGCAGGACAGGAAACCTACGAGCAGTACTTC. It encodes CASRLAGQETYEQYF.